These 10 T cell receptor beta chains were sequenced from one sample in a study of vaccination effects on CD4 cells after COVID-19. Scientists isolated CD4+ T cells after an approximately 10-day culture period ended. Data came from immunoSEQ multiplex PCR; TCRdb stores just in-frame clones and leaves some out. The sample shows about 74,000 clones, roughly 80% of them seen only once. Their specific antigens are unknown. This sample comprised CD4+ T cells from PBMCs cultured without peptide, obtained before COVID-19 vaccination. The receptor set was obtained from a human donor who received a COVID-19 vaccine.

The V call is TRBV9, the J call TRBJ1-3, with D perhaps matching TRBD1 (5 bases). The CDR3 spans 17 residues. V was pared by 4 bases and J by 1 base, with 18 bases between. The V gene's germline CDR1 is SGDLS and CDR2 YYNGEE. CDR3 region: CASSHLPGPPSGNTIYF. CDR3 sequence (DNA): TGTGCCAGCAGCCACCTCCCGGGACCTCCTTCTGGAAACACCATATATTTT.

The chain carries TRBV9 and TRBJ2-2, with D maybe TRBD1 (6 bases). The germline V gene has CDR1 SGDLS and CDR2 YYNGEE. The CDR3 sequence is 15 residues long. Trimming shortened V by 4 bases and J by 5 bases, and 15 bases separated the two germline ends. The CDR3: CASSLGAGETGELFF. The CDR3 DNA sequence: TGTGCCAGCAGCCTAGGGGCAGGGGAGACCGGGGAGCTGTTTTTT.

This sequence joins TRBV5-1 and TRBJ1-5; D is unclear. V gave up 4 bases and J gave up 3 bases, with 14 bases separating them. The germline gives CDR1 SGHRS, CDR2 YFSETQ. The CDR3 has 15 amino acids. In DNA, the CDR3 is TGCGCCAGCAGCCCCGACGGGGAGGACAATCAGCCCCAGCATTTT. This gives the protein CASSPDGEDNQPQHF.

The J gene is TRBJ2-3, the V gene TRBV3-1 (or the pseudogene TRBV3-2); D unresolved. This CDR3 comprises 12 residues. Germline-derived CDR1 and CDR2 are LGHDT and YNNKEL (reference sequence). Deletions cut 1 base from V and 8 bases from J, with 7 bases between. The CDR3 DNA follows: TGTGCCAGCAGCCAAGTTCCAGGTACGCAGTATTTT. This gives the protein CASSQVPGTQYF.

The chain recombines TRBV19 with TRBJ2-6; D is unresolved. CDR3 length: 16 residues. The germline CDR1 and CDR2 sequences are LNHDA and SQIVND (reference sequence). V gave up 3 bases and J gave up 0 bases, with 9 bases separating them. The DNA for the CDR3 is TGTGCCAGTAGTATCGATGCGAGCTCTGGGGCCAACGTCCTGACTTTC. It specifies CASSIDASSGANVLTF.

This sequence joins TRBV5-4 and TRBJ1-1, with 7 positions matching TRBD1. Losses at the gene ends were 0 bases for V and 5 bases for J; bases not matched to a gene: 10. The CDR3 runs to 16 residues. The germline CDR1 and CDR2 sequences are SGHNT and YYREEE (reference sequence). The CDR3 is CASSLEGDSWGTEAFF. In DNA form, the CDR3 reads TGTGCCAGCAGCTTGGAAGGGGACAGCTGGGGGACTGAAGCTTTCTTT.

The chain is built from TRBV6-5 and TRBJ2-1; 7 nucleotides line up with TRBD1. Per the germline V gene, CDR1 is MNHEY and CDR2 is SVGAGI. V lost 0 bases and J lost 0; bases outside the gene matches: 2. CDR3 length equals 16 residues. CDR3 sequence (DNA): TGTGCCAGCAGTTACTCGGGGACAGCCTCCTACAATGAGCAGTTCTTC. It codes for CASSYSGTASYNEQFF.

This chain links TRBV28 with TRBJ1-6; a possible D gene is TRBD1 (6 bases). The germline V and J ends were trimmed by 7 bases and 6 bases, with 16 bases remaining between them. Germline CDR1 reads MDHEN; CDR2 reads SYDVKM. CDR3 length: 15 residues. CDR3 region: CASNSEGGLNSPLHF. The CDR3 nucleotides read TGTGCCAGCAACAGCGAGGGGGGCCTTAATTCACCCCTCCACTTT. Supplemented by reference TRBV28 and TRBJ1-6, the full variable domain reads DVKVTQSSRYLVKRTGEKVFLECVQDMDHENMFWYRQDPGLGLRLIYFSYDVKMKEKGDIPEGYSVSREKKERFSLILESASTNQTSMYLCASNSEGGLNSPLHFGNGTRLTVT.

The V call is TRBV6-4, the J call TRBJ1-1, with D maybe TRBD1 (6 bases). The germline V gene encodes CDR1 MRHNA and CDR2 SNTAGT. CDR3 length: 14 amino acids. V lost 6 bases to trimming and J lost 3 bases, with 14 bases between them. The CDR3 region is CASRAKDSYTEAFF. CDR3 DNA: TGTGCCAGCAGAGCCAAGGACAGCTACACTGAAGCTTTCTTT.

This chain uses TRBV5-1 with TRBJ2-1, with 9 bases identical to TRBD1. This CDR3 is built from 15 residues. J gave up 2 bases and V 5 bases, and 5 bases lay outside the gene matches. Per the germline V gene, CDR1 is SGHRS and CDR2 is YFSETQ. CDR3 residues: CASSFRQGAYNEQFF. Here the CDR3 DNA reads TGCGCCAGCAGTTTTCGACAGGGGGCCTACAATGAGCAGTTCTTC.